These 18 T cell receptor beta chains came from one sample sequenced in a study of CD8+ T cells in alopecia areata. It was cDNA, reverse transcribed from extracted RNA, that served as the sequencing template. Produced via immunoSEQ multiplex PCR; TCRdb's table is partial and in-frame only. The repertoire has about 97,000 clones, 35% to 45% of them found once; the top ten carry 1% to 1.5%. The source material was CD4+ T cells sorted from blood. These receptors came from a human donor with alopecia areata.

The chain is built from TRBV29-1 and TRBJ2-4; 7 bases align to TRBD1. This CDR3 contains 11 residues. The V gene's germline CDR1 is SQVTM and CDR2 ANQGSEA. J was trimmed by 9 bases and V by 4 bases; bases with no gene match: 3. The CDR3 here is CSVGGGGIQYF. Here the CDR3 DNA reads TGCAGCGTTGGAGGGGGCGGCATTCAGTACTTC.

This clone was observed a few times. This rearrangement joins TRBV2 to TRBJ2-7; D may be TRBD1 or TRBD2 (5 bases each). The CDR3 is 15 residues long. Trimming removed 7 bases from V and 1 base from J, with 17 bases in between. CDR1 and CDR2 from the germline V gene are SNHLY and FYNNEI. In DNA, the CDR3 is TGTGCCAGCAAAAGGAACGGGGACGGGTCCTACGAGCAGTACTTC. This translates into CASKRNGDGSYEQYF.

The chain couples TRBV9 to TRBJ1-6; D perhaps matches TRBD1 (5 bases). V lost 0 bases and J lost 7, with 11 bases in between. Germline V CDR1 and CDR2: SGDLS, YYNGEE. The CDR3 runs to 15 residues. The CDR3: CASSVDGDPNSPLHF. The CDR3 DNA reads as TGTGCCAGCAGCGTAGACGGGGACCCGAATTCACCCCTCCACTTT.

The rearrangement links TRBV28 to TRBJ2-5; D might be TRBD2 (6 bases). The CDR3 totals 14 residues. Germline V gene data show CDR1 as MDHEN and CDR2 as SYDVKM. With 8 bases removed from V and 4 bases from J, the gap between germline ends came to 17 bases. This CDR3 reads CASCNGGVAETQYF. The CDR3 DNA sequence: TGTGCCAGCTGCAACGGAGGGGTTGCAGAGACCCAGTACTTC.

This clone was counted once. This rearrangement joins TRBV6-5 to TRBJ2-5; D not resolved. The CDR3 spans 14 residues. Germline V gene lookup returns CDR1 MNHEY and CDR2 SVGAGI. V gave up 2 bases and J gave up 1 base, with 8 bases separating them. The chain's CDR3 is CASSYLSAQETQYF. For the CDR3, the DNA is TGTGCCAGCAGTTACCTGTCAGCCCAAGAGACCCAGTACTTC.

The gene calls are TRBV30 and TRBJ1-6; D gene uncertain. CDR1 and CDR2 from the germline V gene are GTSNPN and SVGIG (reference sequence). The CDR3 loop spans 14 amino acids. V gave up 2 bases and J gave up 7 bases, with 12 bases separating them. Here the CDR3 DNA reads TGTGCCTGGAGTTTCGGGCCCTCAAATTCACCCCTCCACTTT. This sequence encodes CAWSFGPSNSPLHF.

The chain uses TRBV20-1 and TRBJ1-1, with a weak D call TRBD1 (6 bases). The ends were cut back, 6 bases at V and 7 bases at J, with 12 bases in the middle. CDR1 is DFQATT and CDR2 is SNEGSKA in the germline V gene (reference sequence). The CDR3 runs 11 residues. The CDR3 nucleotides are TGCAGTGCCGCACAGACAGGTGAAGCTTTCTTT. As protein: CSAAQTGEAFF.

This clone was found a few times. The chain recombines TRBV7-2 with TRBJ1-5; no reliable D call. The germline gives CDR1 SGHTA, CDR2 FQGNSA. The V gene lost 4 bases and the J gene lost 2 bases, with 12 bases spanning the gap. This CDR3 is 15 amino acids long. The CDR3 here is CASSWTDDGNQPQHF. The CDR3 nucleotides read TGTGCCAGCAGCTGGACGGATGATGGCAATCAGCCCCAGCATTTT. The full variable domain, rest sourced from reference TRBV7-2 and TRBJ1-5, is GAGVSQSPSNKVTEKGKDVELRCDPISGHTALYWYRQSLGQGLEFLIYFQGNSAPDKSGLPSDRFSAERTGGSVSTLTIQRTQQEDSAVYLCASSWTDDGNQPQHFGDGTRLSIL.

V gene TRBV6-5 combines with J gene TRBJ1-6; a possible D gene is TRBD1 (6 bases). Germline-derived CDR1 and CDR2 are MNHEY and SVGAGI. The CDR3 covers 13 residues. The V and J ends lost 0 bases and 10 bases respectively, with 7 bases between them. The CDR3, as DNA: TGTGCCAGCAGTTACTCAGACAGGTCACCCCTCCACTTT. This translates into CASSYSDRSPLHF.

This clone was found a few times. The chain carries TRBV7-3 and TRBJ2-1; D gene unclear. The CDR3 runs to 14 residues. V lost 2 bases to trimming and J lost 2 bases, with 7 bases between them. Looked up from germline, CDR1 is SGHTA and CDR2 is FQGTGA. CDR3 coding DNA: TGTGCCAGCAGCTTACGGGCAGCCTACAATGAGCAGTTCTTC. As protein: CASSLRAAYNEQFF.

This clone has more than one count but fewer than ten. V and J are TRBV2 and TRBJ2-1; a weak D match, TRBD2 (5 bases). In germline, CDR1 is SNHLY, CDR2 FYNNEI. The CDR3 totals 12 residues. Trimming left V 6 bases short and J 7 bases short, with 10 bases between. The CDR3 DNA reads TGTGCCAGCAGACTAGTCTCGAATGAGCAGTTCTTC. The encoded protein is CASRLVSNEQFF.

The V and J genes are TRBV7-2 and TRBJ2-5, with TRBD2 as a possible D gene (6 bases). Between the trimmed V and J ends, which lost 5 bases and 2 bases, there was a span of 12 bases. Germline values: CDR1 SGHTA, CDR2 FQGNSA. This CDR3 region has 14 residues. The CDR3 DNA follows: TGTGCCAGCAGCCGAGGGAGGCTGCAAGAGACCCAGTACTTC. This translates into CASSRGRLQETQYF.

The rearrangement joins TRBV15 to TRBJ1-1, with a tentative D call TRBD1 (6 bases). Germline CDR1 is LNHNV and CDR2 is YYDKDF (reference sequence). With 4 bases removed from V and 5 bases from J, the gap between germline ends came to 14 bases. The CDR3 sequence is 14 residues long. The CDR3 region has the DNA TGTGCCACCAGCACCCGGAGTCAGGGGACTGAAGCTTTCTTT. Translation: CATSTRSQGTEAFF.

This clone was picked up a small number of times. This sequence joins TRBV19 and TRBJ1-5; possibly TRBD1 for D (6 bases). CDR1 LNHDA and CDR2 SQIVND come from the germline V gene (reference sequence). V gave up 5 bases and J gave up 0 bases, with 11 bases separating them. The CDR3 extends over 15 amino acids. The CDR3 sequence is CASSGGDLSNQPQHF. In nucleotides, the CDR3 is TGTGCCAGTAGTGGGGGCGACCTTAGCAATCAGCCCCAGCATTTT.

V and J are TRBV28 and TRBJ2-7; no clear D. Germline V CDR1 and CDR2: MDHEN, SYDVKM. This CDR3 contains 11 residues. With 5 bases removed from V and 4 bases from J, the gap between germline ends came to 6 bases. CDR3 sequence reads: CASSVQYEQYF. The CDR3 DNA reads as TGTGCCAGCAGTGTTCAGTACGAGCAGTACTTC.

This chain uses TRBV11-1 with TRBJ1-1; D uncertain. Germline-derived CDR1 and CDR2 are SGHAT and FQDESV (reference sequence). V dropped 4 bases and J dropped 1 base, with 13 bases sitting between them. This CDR3 is 15 amino acids long. CDR3 in amino acids: CASSSPHGTNTEAFF. The CDR3 region has the DNA TGTGCCAGCAGCTCACCCCACGGAACGAACACTGAAGCTTTCTTT.

This clone appeared once. V is TRBV30 and J is TRBJ1-1, with D hard to call. From germline, CDR1 is GTSNPN and CDR2 SVGIG (reference sequence). Trimming removed 0 bases from V and 3 bases from J, with 11 bases in between. The CDR3 extends over 14 amino acids. Here the CDR3 reads CAWSVPPGDTEAFF. The CDR3 DNA reads TGTGCCTGGAGTGTACCGCCAGGAGACACTGAAGCTTTCTTT.

The J gene is TRBJ1-5, the V gene TRBV30, with D tentatively TRBD1 (6 bases). The CDR3 sequence is 13 residues long. Trimming removed 1 base at V and 6 bases at J, with 10 bases between. Germline V gene data show CDR1 as GTSNPN and CDR2 as SVGIG (reference sequence). DNA of the CDR3: TGTGCCTGGAGTGCAAGGGGGTCTCAGCCCCAGCATTTT. Its protein is CAWSARGSQPQHF.